This TCR beta chain emerged from a study of T-cell reconstitution after alpha-beta-depleted transplantation in children. General study results and limits: One year post-transplant, T-cell counts and diversity were largely derived from T cells produced anew. Expanded clones from the graft, numbering several hundred, reportedly supplied alpha-beta T cells about two months after transplant.

Unique molecular identifiers were incorporated when the TCRbeta library was constructed. One entry per CDR3 protein results from TCRdb running MiXCR on the PCR reads. The table has 540,000 or so distinct CDR3 sequences, more than 20% seen once. CDR1 and CDR2 from the germline V gene are SNHLY and FYNNEI. The CDR3 spans 16 residues. Trimming removed 3 bases from V and 1 base from J, with 13 bases in between. Concerning this clonotype itself: Its antigen is undetermined.

The V and J genes are TRBV2 and TRBJ2-4; D gene uncertain. The receptor's source is a boy in the first two years of life who had a stem cell transplant for acute myeloid leukemia, so the T cells may come from the graft donor. The material sequenced was PBMCs, mostly from graft donor cells, taken 360 days after TCRalphabeta/CD19-depleted stem cell transplant. The CDR3 region is CASSDVSPWAKNIQYF. DNA for the CDR3: TGTGCCAGCAGTGACGTATCCCCTTGGGCCAAAAACATTCAGTACTTC.